What follows are 6 T cell receptor beta chains derived from one specimen sequenced in a study of technical replicates of blood from a handful of donors. TCRdb's table, derived via immunoSEQ multiplex PCR, lists solely in-frame clones and lacks some. The sample consists of 12,000 or so clones, 90% to 95% of them appearing once. Sequencing used PBMCs. All receptors come from a human donor in good health.

J is TRBJ2-3 and V is TRBV18, with D perhaps matching TRBD1 (5 bases). The germline gives CDR1 KGHSH, CDR2 LQKENI. This CDR3 is 18 amino acids long. V lost 0 bases and J 1 base, leaving 17 bases between the germline ends. The CDR3 region has the DNA TGTGCCAGCTCACCACCGGCCCTGGCAGGGTGGGGCACAGATACGCAGTATTTT. Translated: CASSPPALAGWGTDTQYF.

J is TRBJ1-2 and V is TRBV14; no clear D gene. Germline assignment: CDR1 SGHDN and CDR2 FVKESK. Trimming took 2 bases from V and 3 from J, leaving 4 bases between them. This CDR3 comprises 12 residues. The CDR3 sequence: CASSQLDYGYTF. In DNA, the CDR3 is TGTGCCAGCAGCCAATTAGACTATGGCTACACCTTC.

The chain links TRBV9 to TRBJ2-7; possibly TRBD2 for D (5 bases). The CDR3 consists of 13 residues. Germline V CDR1 and CDR2: SGDLS, YYNGEE. V was pared by 3 bases and J by 2 bases, with 9 bases between. CDR3 nucleotides: TGTGCCAGCAGCGGTAGCGCTACCTACGAGCAGTACTTC. The encoded protein is CASSGSATYEQYF.

The gene calls are TRBV10-2 and TRBJ2-1, with 9 nucleotides matching TRBD2. CDR1 is WSHSY, CDR2 SAAADI, per germline. With V trimmed by 0 bases and J by 6 bases, 12 bases remained unmatched. CDR3 length: 18 amino acids. This chain's CDR3 is CASSESIAGGPRSNEQFF. The CDR3 DNA reads as TGCGCCAGCAGTGAGTCGATTGCGGGAGGGCCACGTAGCAATGAGCAGTTCTTC.

The chain carries TRBV28 and TRBJ2-3; 14 nucleotides agree with TRBD2. The J segment lost 5 bases and the V segment lost 6 bases, leaving 10 bases of the junction unmatched. CDR1 is MDHEN and CDR2 is SYDVKM in the germline V gene. CDR3 length: 17 residues. The CDR3 coding sequence is TGTGCCAGCAGCTTGATAGGACTAGCGGGAGGTGGAGATACGCAGTATTTT. This gives the protein CASSLIGLAGGGDTQYF. Combining the CDR3 with reference TRBV28 and TRBJ2-3 gives the whole variable domain DVKVTQSSRYLVKRTGEKVFLECVQDMDHENMFWYRQDPGLGLRLIYFSYDVKMKEKGDIPEGYSVSREKKERFSLILESASTNQTSMYLCASSLIGLAGGGDTQYFGPGTRLTVL.

This sequence joins TRBV6-4 and TRBJ2-7, with 11 bases aligning to TRBD1. The CDR3 length is 14 residues. V was clipped by 3 bases and J by 3 bases; unmatched bases: 1. Germline lookup yields CDR1 MRHNA and CDR2 SNTAGT. The CDR3 DNA is TGTGCCAGCAGTGAAGGGACAGGGGGCTACGAGCAGTACTTC. Its translation is CASSEGTGGYEQYF.